This TCR beta chain was sequenced for a study of blood T cell repertoires in COVID-19. In the study overall: The United States, Italy and Spain were the sources of the acute and convalescent COVID-19 samples. Sources were T cells, B-cell-depleted T cells, or PBMCs; the material itself was cDNA or gDNA.

Original handling: Cell counts per sample came from amplifying reference gene primers. Measured with immunoSEQ multiplex PCR; TCRdb has only the in-frame clones, and not every one. The D gene and trimming were derived from the DNA, and the V and J assignments and clone size from that table. The sample carries about 280,000 clones, approximately 86% recorded once. Germline V gives CDR1 KGHSH, CDR2 LQKENI. The CDR3 spans 16 residues. V was trimmed by 2 bases and J by 1 base, leaving 12 bases between them. The TCR comes from a woman aged 50 to 65 who had recovered from COVID-19. Sequenced sample: peripheral blood. The V call is TRBV18, the J call TRBJ2-4; the D gene is possibly TRBD1 (5 bases). CDR3 protein: CASSPDLGAAKNIQYF. The DNA for the CDR3 is TGTGCCAGCTCACCAGACTTAGGGGCCGCCAAAAACATTCAGTACTTC.